This TCR beta chain was captured in a study of Tregs in tolerant kidney transplant recipients. Study outcomes and limitations: The most relevant donor-specific Treg TCRbeta repertoire apparently came from expansion with activated donor B cells. Biological reproducibility was not directly addressed, but technical replication error appeared minimal. Validation in larger populations is needed because few patients were studied.

Some clones are missing from TCRdb's copy, which holds only in-frame ones; the method was immunoSEQ multiplex PCR. The repertoire holds under 300,000 clones, with approximately 83% as singletons. The CDR3 totals 12 residues. The V gene's germline CDR1 is SGHRS and CDR2 YFSETQ. Trimming stripped 3 bases from V and 2 bases from J, with 6 bases between. The table lists this clone with a count of one. Its cognate antigen is unknown. Additional DNA sequences in this sample encode the identical CDR3. Sample: CD4+ T cells from blood. The source of this sequence is a human donor in good health. This chain connects TRBV5-1 to TRBJ2-7; D is uncertain. CDR3 sequence: CASSSTAYEQYF. The CDR3 DNA reads as TGCGCCAGCAGCTCAACGGCCTACGAGCAGTACTTC.